What follows are 18 T cell receptor beta chains derived from one specimen sequenced in a study of tumour-infiltrating T cells in Burkitt lymphoma. Clones were sequenced by immunoSEQ multiplex PCR, and TCRdb holds only the in-frame ones, with some missing. The sample lists about 15,000 clones; 75% were seen once. The sequenced sample was tumor tissue. These receptor sequences come from a human donor with diffuse large B-cell lymphoma.

This chain joins TRBV13 and TRBJ1-2; D unclear. CDR1 is PRHDT and CDR2 is FYEKMQ in the germline V gene (reference sequence). This CDR3 is built from 15 residues. V lost 5 bases and J lost 4, with 17 bases in between. CDR3 sequence (DNA): TGTGCCAGCAGCCCCCGGGTAGGGCTTCCCTATGGCTACACCTTC. This sequence encodes CASSPRVGLPYGYTF.

The V call is TRBV19, the J call TRBJ2-5; D not certain. The germline V gene encodes CDR1 LNHDA and CDR2 SQIVND (reference sequence). Between the trimmed V and J ends, which lost 2 bases and 3 bases, there was a span of 7 bases. The CDR3 has 13 amino acids. For the CDR3, the DNA is TGTGCCAGTAGTATACTGGGTAAAGAGACCCAGTACTTC. Its translation: CASSILGKETQYF.

By sample share, this clone is medium-sized. The CDR3 here is CASRMGGGNQPQHF. CDR3 bases: TGTGCCAGCCGGATGGGAGGCGGCAATCAGCCCCAGCATTTT. The chain joins TRBV2 to TRBJ1-5; D not resolved. Germline V gene sequence: CDR1 SNHLY, CDR2 FYNNEI. V was trimmed by 8 bases and J by 2 bases, leaving 13 bases between them. The CDR3 runs 14 residues.

This clone was found once. This chain uses TRBV27 with TRBJ2-7, with D perhaps given as TRBD1 or TRBD2 (6 bases each). The V end lost 3 bases, the J end lost 3 bases, and 15 bases lay between the germline ends. Germline V CDR1 and CDR2: MNHEY, SMNVEV (reference sequence). The CDR3 spans 15 residues. The CDR3 nucleotides are TGTGCCAGCAGTTTGATGGCGGGACAATTCTACGAGCAGTACTTC. Translating gives CASSLMAGQFYEQYF.

The gene calls are TRBV6-5 and TRBJ1-1; 7 bases line up with TRBD1. There are 16 residues in the CDR3. Germline V gene sequence: CDR1 MNHEY, CDR2 SVGAGI. Losses at the gene ends were 0 bases for V and 1 base for J; bases not matched to a gene: 5. The CDR3 nucleotides are TGTGCCAGCAGTTACTCGAGAAGACAGGGGAACACTGAAGCTTTCTTT. As protein: CASSYSRRQGNTEAFF.

The rearrangement joins TRBV5-5 to TRBJ2-7; no definite D call. Germline loops: CDR1 SGHKS, CDR2 YYEKEE (reference sequence). The CDR3 extends over 11 amino acids. V was trimmed by 2 bases and J by 3 bases, leaving 3 bases between them. CDR3 sequence: CASSLGYEQYF. CDR3 DNA sequence: TGTGCCAGCAGCTTAGGCTACGAGCAGTACTTC.

The DNA of the CDR3 is TGTGCCAGCAGTCCTCTAGCTCTGGAGACCCAGTACTTC. The encoded protein is CASSPLALETQYF. V usage is TRBV6-1 and J usage is TRBJ2-5, with a tentative D call TRBD2 (5 bases). This CDR3 spans 13 amino acids. Trimming stripped 5 bases from V and 5 bases from J, with 12 bases between. Germline values: CDR1 MNHNS, CDR2 SASEGT.

The genes are TRBV27 and TRBJ1-2, with TRBD1 as a possible D gene (6 bases). The CDR3 covers 16 residues. Germline values: CDR1 MNHEY, CDR2 SMNVEV (reference sequence). With 5 bases removed from V and 5 bases from J, the gap between germline ends came to 21 bases. The CDR3: CASSITGKGKWYGYTF. The CDR3 DNA reads TGTGCCAGCAGTATTACAGGGAAGGGGAAGTGGTATGGCTACACCTTC.

The CDR3 reads CASRLGGGQGETQYF. CDR3 nucleotides: TGTGCAAGTCGCTTAGGCGGGGGACAGGGAGAGACCCAGTACTTC. This chain joins TRBV12-2 and TRBJ2-5; TRBD1 is the table's D call, not checked against the DNA. TRBV12-2 is tagged as a pseudogene. The CDR3 totals 15 residues.

The chain uses TRBV18 and TRBJ2-3; D ambiguous. Trimming pared 2 bases from V and 0 bases from J, leaving 3 bases between. In germline, CDR1 is KGHSH, CDR2 LQKENI. This CDR3 has 13 residues. The CDR3: CASSPMSTDTQYF. The CDR3 coding sequence is TGTGCCAGCTCACCAATGAGCACAGATACGCAGTATTTT.

The table lists this clone with a count of one. The chain carries TRBV4-2 and TRBJ2-3; no clear D. The V gene's germline CDR1 is LGHNA and CDR2 YNFKEQ. The CDR3 runs to 13 residues. The V gene lost 0 bases and the J gene lost 7 bases, with 8 bases spanning the gap. CDR3: CASSQDLVNTQYF. As DNA, the CDR3 is TGTGCCAGCAGCCAAGATCTTGTGAATACGCAGTATTTT.

This clone is a singleton in its sample. The chain recombines TRBV2 with TRBJ2-1, with D uncertain. The germline CDR1 and CDR2 sequences are SNHLY and FYNNEI. V gave up 2 bases and J gave up 14 bases, with 10 bases separating them. The CDR3 covers 11 residues. DNA for the CDR3: TGTGCCAGCAGTGAACAGACCGAGAAGTTCTTC. Translation gives CASSEQTEKFF.

In its sample, this clone was seen once. The chain carries TRBV28 and TRBJ2-3; a possible D gene is TRBD1 (6 bases). There are 15 residues in the CDR3. V gave up 6 bases and J gave up 2 bases, with 15 bases separating them. Germline CDR1 and CDR2: MDHEN and SYDVKM. This CDR3 reads CASSLSGHYTDTQYF. In DNA, the CDR3 is TGTGCCAGCAGCCTATCGGGACACTACACAGATACGCAGTATTTT.

This clone was detected once. The chain is built from TRBV11-3 and TRBJ2-2; TRBD2 aligns across 8 bases. CDR3 length equals 15 residues. In germline, CDR1 is SGHNT, CDR2 YENEEA. Trimming at V came to 4 bases and at J to 1 base, leaving 2 bases not matched to a gene. CDR3 nucleotides: TGTGCCAGCAGCTCACGGGAGGGGAACACCGGGGAGCTGTTTTTT. Its translation: CASSSREGNTGELFF.

By sample fraction, this clone is medium-sized. J is TRBJ2-7 and V is TRBV28; 11 bases fit TRBD2. Germline lookup yields CDR1 MDHEN and CDR2 SYDVKM. V trimming: 5 bases; J trimming: 0 bases; junction bases outside the gene matches: 12. The CDR3 consists of 18 residues. The CDR3 DNA is TGTGCCAGCAGTCCGGGACTAGCGGAAGGATGGGCCTCCTACGAGCAGTACTTC. This encodes CASSPGLAEGWASYEQYF.

This clone was detected once. The chain is built from TRBV29-1 and TRBJ2-7; 8 nucleotides match TRBD2. Germline values: CDR1 SQVTM, CDR2 ANQGSEA. The CDR3 extends over 14 amino acids. The V gene end was trimmed by 7 bases and the J gene end by 3 bases; junction bases not matched to a gene: 11. The CDR3 bases are TGCAGCGCCGGGCGCTCCAGCGGGAGCTACGAGCAGTACTTC. This gives the protein CSAGRSSGSYEQYF.

V usage is TRBV30 and J usage is TRBJ2-1, with D possibly TRBD2 on 6 matching bases. Germline V lookup: CDR1 GTSNPN, CDR2 SVGIG (reference sequence). With 0 bases removed from V and 8 bases from J, the gap between germline ends came to 20 bases. CDR3 length: 16 amino acids. CDR3 loop: CAWSVQIGSGSDEQFF. As DNA, the CDR3 is TGTGCCTGGAGTGTACAGATCGGGAGTGGGTCCGATGAGCAGTTCTTC.

The chain combines TRBV2 with TRBJ1-3; TRBD1 might be the D (5 bases). CDR1 is SNHLY, CDR2 FYNNEI, per germline. The CDR3 runs to 15 residues. The V end lost 6 bases, the J end lost 3 bases, and 15 bases lay between the germline ends. CDR3 sequence (DNA): TGTGCCAGCAGAGGGGCCCAGGCGGGTGGAAACACCATATATTTT. Protein: CASRGAQAGGNTIYF.